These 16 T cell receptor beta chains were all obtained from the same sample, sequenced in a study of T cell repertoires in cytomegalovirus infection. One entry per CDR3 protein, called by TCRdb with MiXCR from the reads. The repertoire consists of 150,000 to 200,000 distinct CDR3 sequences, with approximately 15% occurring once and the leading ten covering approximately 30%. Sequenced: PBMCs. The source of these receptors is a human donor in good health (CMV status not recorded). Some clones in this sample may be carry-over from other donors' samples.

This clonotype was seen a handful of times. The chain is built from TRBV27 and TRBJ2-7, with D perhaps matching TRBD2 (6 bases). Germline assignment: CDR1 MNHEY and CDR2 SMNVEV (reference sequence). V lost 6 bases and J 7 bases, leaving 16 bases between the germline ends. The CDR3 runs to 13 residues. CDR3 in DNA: TGTGCCAGCAGGGAGTGGGGGGAAAAGGAGCAGTACTTC. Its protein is CASREWGEKEQYF.

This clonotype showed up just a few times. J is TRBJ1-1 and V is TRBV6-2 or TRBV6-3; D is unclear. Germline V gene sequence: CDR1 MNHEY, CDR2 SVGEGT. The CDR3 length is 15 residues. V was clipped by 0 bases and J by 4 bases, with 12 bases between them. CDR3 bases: TGTGCCAGCAGTTACTCCGCCCTCAAGGGCACTGAAGCTTTCTTT. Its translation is CASSYSALKGTEAFF.

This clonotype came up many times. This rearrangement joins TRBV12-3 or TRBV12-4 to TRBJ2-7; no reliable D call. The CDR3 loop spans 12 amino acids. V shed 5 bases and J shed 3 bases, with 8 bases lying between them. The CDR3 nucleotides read TGTGCCAGCAGTCCAAGACACTACGAGCAGTACTTC. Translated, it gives CASSPRHYEQYF.

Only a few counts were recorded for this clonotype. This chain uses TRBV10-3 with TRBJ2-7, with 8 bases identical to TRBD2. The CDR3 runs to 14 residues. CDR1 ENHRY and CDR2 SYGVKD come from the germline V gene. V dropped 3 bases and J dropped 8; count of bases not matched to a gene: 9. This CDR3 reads CAISDRGGRGQQYF. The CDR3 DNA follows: TGTGCCATCAGTGACCGGGGGGGGAGGGGTCAGCAGTACTTC.

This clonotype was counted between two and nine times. In DNA, the CDR3 is TGTGCCAGCAGCCCGGCCGGGACGGTAGCCGGGTCCCAGCATTTT. Translating gives CASSPAGTVAGSQHF. This rearrangement joins TRBV12-3 or TRBV12-4 to TRBJ1-5; a weak D match, TRBD1 (5 bases). Trimming pared 6 bases from V and 11 bases from J, leaving 23 bases between. The CDR3 is 15 residues long.

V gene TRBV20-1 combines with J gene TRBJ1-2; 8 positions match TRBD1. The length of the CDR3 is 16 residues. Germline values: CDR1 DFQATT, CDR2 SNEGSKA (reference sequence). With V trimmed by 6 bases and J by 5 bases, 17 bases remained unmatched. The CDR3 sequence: CSAGIRVGQGEYGYTF. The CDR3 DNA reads TGCAGTGCCGGAATTAGAGTAGGACAGGGCGAGTATGGCTACACCTTC.

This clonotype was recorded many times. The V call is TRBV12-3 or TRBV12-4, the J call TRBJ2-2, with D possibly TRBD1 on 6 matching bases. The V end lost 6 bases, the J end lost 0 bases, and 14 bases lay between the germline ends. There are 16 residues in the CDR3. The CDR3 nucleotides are TGTGCCAGCAGGAAACTCCGGGACACGAACACCGGGGAGCTGTTTTTT. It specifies CASRKLRDTNTGELFF.

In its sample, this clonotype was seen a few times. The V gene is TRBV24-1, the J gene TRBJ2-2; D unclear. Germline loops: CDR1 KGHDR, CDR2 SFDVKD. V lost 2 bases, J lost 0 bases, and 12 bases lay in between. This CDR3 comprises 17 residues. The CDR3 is CATSDWAGTANTGELFF. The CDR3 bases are TGTGCCACCAGTGATTGGGCCGGAACAGCGAACACCGGGGAGCTGTTTTTT.

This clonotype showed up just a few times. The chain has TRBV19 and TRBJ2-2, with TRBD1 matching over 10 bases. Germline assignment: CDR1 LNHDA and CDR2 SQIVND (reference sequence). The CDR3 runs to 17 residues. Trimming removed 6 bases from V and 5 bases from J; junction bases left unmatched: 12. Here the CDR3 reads CASSPVPGGQGTGELFF. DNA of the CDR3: TGTGCCAGTAGCCCAGTACCGGGGGGACAGGGGACCGGGGAGCTGTTTTTT.

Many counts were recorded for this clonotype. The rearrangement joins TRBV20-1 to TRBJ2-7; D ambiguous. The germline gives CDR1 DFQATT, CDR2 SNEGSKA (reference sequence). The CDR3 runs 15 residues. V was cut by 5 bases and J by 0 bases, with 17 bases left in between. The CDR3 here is CSAEATAANSYEQYF. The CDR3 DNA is TGCAGTGCTGAGGCGACGGCGGCGAACTCCTACGAGCAGTACTTC.

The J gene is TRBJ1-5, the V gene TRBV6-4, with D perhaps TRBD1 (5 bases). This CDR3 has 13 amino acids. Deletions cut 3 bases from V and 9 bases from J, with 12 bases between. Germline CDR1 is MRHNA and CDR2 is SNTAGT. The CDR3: CASSETRGSPQHF. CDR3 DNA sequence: TGTGCCAGCAGTGAGACTCGGGGGTCGCCCCAGCATTTT.

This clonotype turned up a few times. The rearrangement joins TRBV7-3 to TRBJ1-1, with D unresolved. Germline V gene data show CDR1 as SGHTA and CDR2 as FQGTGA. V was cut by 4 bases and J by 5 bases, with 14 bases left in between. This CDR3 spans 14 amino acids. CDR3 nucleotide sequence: TGTGCCAGCAGCTCGATGGGAGATGGGACTGAAGCTTTCTTT. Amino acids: CASSSMGDGTEAFF.

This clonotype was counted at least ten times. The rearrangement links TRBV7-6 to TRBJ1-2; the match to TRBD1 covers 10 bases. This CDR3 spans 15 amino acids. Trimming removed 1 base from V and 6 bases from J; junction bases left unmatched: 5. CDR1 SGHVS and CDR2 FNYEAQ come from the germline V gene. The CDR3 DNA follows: TGTGCCAGCAGCTTAGGTGGACAGGGGGTAAATGGCTACACCTTC. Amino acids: CASSLGGQGVNGYTF.

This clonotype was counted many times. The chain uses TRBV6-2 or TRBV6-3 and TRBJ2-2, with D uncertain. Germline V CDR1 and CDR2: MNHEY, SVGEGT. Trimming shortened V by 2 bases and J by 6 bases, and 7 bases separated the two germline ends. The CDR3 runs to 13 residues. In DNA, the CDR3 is TGTGCCAGCAGTTACGGTTCCCCCGGGGAGCTGTTTTTT. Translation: CASSYGSPGELFF.

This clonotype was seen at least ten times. The CDR3 DNA is TGTGCCAGCAGTACGGACAGGGACGTTTACGAGCAGTACTTC. This translates into CASSTDRDVYEQYF. The chain recombines TRBV28 with TRBJ2-7; TRBD1 agrees at 8 bases. In germline, CDR1 is MDHEN, CDR2 SYDVKM. The CDR3 is 14 residues long. Germline trimming cut 5 bases from V and 4 bases from J; bases unmatched to any gene: 7.

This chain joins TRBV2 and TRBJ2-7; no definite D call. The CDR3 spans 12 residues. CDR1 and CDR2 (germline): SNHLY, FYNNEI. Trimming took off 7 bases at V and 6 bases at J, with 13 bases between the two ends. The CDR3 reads CASTKDISEQYF. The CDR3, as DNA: TGTGCCAGCACTAAGGATATTTCCGAGCAGTACTTC.